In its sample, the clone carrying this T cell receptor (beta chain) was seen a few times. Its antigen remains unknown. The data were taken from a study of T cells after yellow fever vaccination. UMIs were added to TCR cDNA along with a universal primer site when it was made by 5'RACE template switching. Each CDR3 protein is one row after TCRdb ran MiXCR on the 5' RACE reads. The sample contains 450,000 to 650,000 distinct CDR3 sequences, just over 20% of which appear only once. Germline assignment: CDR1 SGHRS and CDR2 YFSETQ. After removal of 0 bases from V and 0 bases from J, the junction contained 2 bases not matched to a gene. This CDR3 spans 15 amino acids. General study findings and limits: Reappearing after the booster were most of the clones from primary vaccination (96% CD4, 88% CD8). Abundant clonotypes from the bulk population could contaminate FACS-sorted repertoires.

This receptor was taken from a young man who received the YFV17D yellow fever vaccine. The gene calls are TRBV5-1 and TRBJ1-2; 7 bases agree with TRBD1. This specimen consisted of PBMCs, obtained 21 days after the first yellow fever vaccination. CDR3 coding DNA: TGCGCCAGCAGCTTGGGGGACAGAGCTAACTATGGCTACACCTTC. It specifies CASSLGDRANYGYTF.